These 20 T cell receptor beta chains were all obtained from the same sample, sequenced in a study of T cells in Graves' hyperthyroidism and ophthalmopathy. From RNA transcripts, TCR beta CDR3 regions were amplified. Primed by the HTBI set, a first-round RT-PCR was run on the TCR CDR3. TCRdb itself ran the multiplex PCR reads through MiXCR, one entry per CDR3 protein. This sample has approximately 210,000 distinct CDR3 sequences, with roughly 17% found just once. The sample was blood. The receptors were gathered from a man aged 45 to 65 with Graves' hyperthyroidism.

The table lists this clonotype with many counts. V usage is TRBV7-9 and J usage is TRBJ2-5; no reliable D call. V was shortened by 5 bases and J by 0 bases, with 7 bases between the two germline ends. The CDR3 has 13 residues. From germline, CDR1 is SEHNR and CDR2 FQNEAQ (reference sequence). Here the CDR3 DNA reads TGTGCCAGCAGCGAGCCATACCAAGAGACCCAGTACTTC. Translated: CASSEPYQETQYF.

There are many counts of this clonotype. This sequence joins TRBV6-1 and TRBJ2-2; perhaps TRBD1 as D (5 bases). CDR1 is MNHNS and CDR2 is SASEGT in the germline V gene. The length of the CDR3 is 13 residues. V was cut by 1 base and J by 9 bases, with 9 bases left in between. In DNA, the CDR3 is TGTGCCAGCAGTGAAGGAACAGGCCGGGAGCTGTTTTTT. Encoded protein: CASSEGTGRELFF.

The chain recombines TRBV24-1 with TRBJ2-5; 7 bases line up with TRBD1. The CDR3 is made up of 15 amino acids. The germline gives CDR1 KGHDR, CDR2 SFDVKD. The V segment lost 3 bases and the J segment 3 bases; nucleotides outside the gene matches: 6. CDR3 bases: TGTGCCACCAGTGATCACCGGGACAGCGAAGAGACCCAGTACTTC. Protein product: CATSDHRDSEETQYF.

CDR3 in amino acids: CASSVDGGGRYGYTF. The CDR3 nucleotides are TGTGCCAGCAGCGTAGATGGAGGGGGGCGATATGGCTACACCTTC. The chain recombines TRBV9 with TRBJ1-2; maybe TRBD1 (6 bases). Germline CDR1 and CDR2: SGDLS and YYNGEE. The CDR3 runs 15 residues. V gave up 0 bases and J gave up 5 bases, with 14 bases separating them. Filled out from reference TRBV9 and TRBJ1-2, the complete variable domain reads DSGVTQTPKHLITATGQRVTLRCSPRSGDLSVYWYQQSLDQGLQFLIQYYNGEERAKGNILERFSAQQFPDLHSELNLSSLELGDSALYFCASSVDGGGRYGYTFGSGTRLTVV.

The V and J genes are TRBV10-3 and TRBJ1-1, with 7 bases fitting TRBD1. This CDR3 region has 15 residues. The ends lost 2 bases at V and 4 bases at J; junction bases unmatched: 7. Germline-derived CDR1 and CDR2 are ENHRY and SYGVKD. The CDR3 DNA is TGTGCCATCAGTGAGAGAGTCAGGGGGTCCACTGAAGCTTTCTTT. As protein: CAISERVRGSTEAFF.

This clonotype showed up just a few times. This chain uses TRBV5-4 with TRBJ2-7; 10 nucleotides align to TRBD1. Germline values: CDR1 SGHNT, CDR2 YYREEE (reference sequence). With V trimmed by 3 bases and J by 3 bases, 3 bases remained unmatched. The CDR3 is 14 residues long. This CDR3 is CASSYGTGDYEQYF. In DNA, the CDR3 is TGTGCCAGCAGCTACGGGACAGGGGACTACGAGCAGTACTTC.

The V call is TRBV5-1, the J call TRBJ2-5, with 7 nucleotides matching TRBD1. With V trimmed by 4 bases and J by 5 bases, 5 bases remained unmatched. The germline CDR1 and CDR2 sequences are SGHRS and YFSETQ. This CDR3 contains 13 residues. CDR3 in amino acids: CASSVTGVETQYF. The CDR3 coding sequence is TGCGCCAGCAGCGTTACAGGGGTCGAGACCCAGTACTTC.

About this clonotype: One junction end does not reproduce the germline sequence, and a read error may be involved. J is TRBJ2-3 and V is TRBV28; D is perhaps TRBD1 (8 bases). The germline CDR1 and CDR2 sequences are MDHEN and SYDVKM. The CDR3 contains 17 residues. For the CDR3, the DNA is TGTACCAGCAGCACAGGGGGGGGCCAGATCATGGGAGATACGCAGTATTTT. This gives the protein CTSSTGGGQIMGDTQYF. The full variable domain, with the rest looked up from reference TRBV28 and TRBJ2-3, is DVKVTQSSRYLVKRTGEKVFLECVQDMDHENMFWYRQDPGLGLRLIYFSYDVKMKEKGDIPEGYSVSREKKERFSLILESASTNQTSMYLCTSSTGGGQIMGDTQYFGPGTRLTVL.

This clonotype has a count of ten or more. V gene TRBV2 combines with J gene TRBJ2-7; 13 bases align to TRBD2. Losses at the gene ends were 4 bases for V and 9 bases for J; bases not matched to a gene: 6. Germline lookup yields CDR1 SNHLY and CDR2 FYNNEI. This CDR3 region has 14 residues. CDR3 DNA: TGTGCCAGCAGTGGGACTAGCGGGAGTAAGTCGCAGTACTTC. It translates to CASSGTSGSKSQYF.

This clonotype was observed a few times. The rearrangement joins TRBV4-1 to TRBJ2-5, with D perhaps TRBD2 (5 bases). Per the germline V gene, CDR1 is MGHRA and CDR2 is YSYEKL. This CDR3 comprises 14 residues. Between the trimmed V and J ends, which lost 1 base and 7 bases, there was a span of 13 bases. The DNA for the CDR3 is TGCGCCAGCAGCCAAGGGAGGACCGAAGGGACCCAGTACTTC. It specifies CASSQGRTEGTQYF.

This clonotype was observed a handful of times. This sequence joins TRBV27 and TRBJ2-1, with 12 bases identical to TRBD2. The CDR3 totals 19 residues. Germline V gene sequence: CDR1 MNHEY, CDR2 SMNVEV (reference sequence). V was pared by 6 bases and J by 1 base, with 13 bases of the junction left unmatched. CDR3 nucleotide sequence: TGTGCCAGCAGAAGCCTAGGACTAGCGGGGTTAACTTCCTACAATGAGCAGTTCTTC. Its translation: CASRSLGLAGLTSYNEQFF.

This clonotype was recorded many times. J is TRBJ2-1 and V is TRBV3-1; D unclear. Germline assignment: CDR1 LGHDT and CDR2 YNNKEL (reference sequence). The CDR3 is made up of 14 amino acids. Trimming removed 1 base from V and 7 bases from J, with 11 bases in between. The DNA for the CDR3 is TGTGCCAGCAGCCAAGGGCAGAACTGGAATGAGCAGTTCTTC. Translated: CASSQGQNWNEQFF.

In this sample, this clonotype turned up many times. The gene calls are TRBV12-3 or TRBV12-4 and TRBJ2-3, with a weak D call TRBD2 (5 bases). The CDR3 is 14 residues long. Trimming stripped 6 bases from V and 1 base from J, with 11 bases between. The CDR3 DNA reads as TGTGCCAGCAGCCGGGGATCCGGCACAGATACGCAGTATTTT. It yields the protein CASSRGSGTDTQYF.

This clonotype was observed a handful of times. The chain has TRBV4-1 and TRBJ2-5; D uncertain. Trimming removed 0 bases from V and 13 bases from J, with 15 bases in between. The V gene's germline CDR1 is MGHRA and CDR2 YSYEKL. CDR3 size: 13 residues. The CDR3 DNA is TGCGCCAGCAGCCAAGAAAACCGTAGGGAAACGTACTTC. Amino acids: CASSQENRRETYF.

This clonotype came up many times. V usage is TRBV6-1 and J usage is TRBJ2-1; no reliable D call. The CDR3 loop spans 13 amino acids. Germline CDR1 MNHNS, CDR2 SASEGT. V lost 5 bases to trimming and J lost 8 bases, with 13 bases between them. This CDR3 reads CASSFTYPDEQFF. The CDR3, as DNA: TGTGCCAGCAGTTTCACATACCCGGATGAGCAGTTCTTC.

This clonotype was observed at least ten times. V usage is TRBV7-2 and J usage is TRBJ2-5, with D perhaps matching TRBD1 or TRBD2 (5 bases each). Germline lookup yields CDR1 SGHTA and CDR2 FQGNSA. Deletions cut 6 bases from V and 5 bases from J, with 19 bases between. This CDR3 has 15 amino acids. The DNA of the CDR3 is TGTGCCAGCAGTCCACCAGGGACCCTGGGGGAGACCCAGTACTTC. Residues: CASSPPGTLGETQYF. The variable domain in full, completed from reference TRBV7-2 and TRBJ2-5, reads GAGVSQSPSNKVTEKGKDVELRCDPISGHTALYWYRQSLGQGLEFLIYFQGNSAPDKSGLPSDRFSAERTGGSVSTLTIQRTQQEDSAVYLCASSPPGTLGETQYFGPGTRLLVL.

This clonotype was detected a few times. The rearrangement joins TRBV6-1 to TRBJ2-7; a possible D gene is TRBD2 (6 bases). Germline V gene lookup returns CDR1 MNHNS and CDR2 SASEGT. There are 14 residues in the CDR3. The V end was cut by 5 bases, the J end by 2 bases, with 13 bases between. The CDR3: CASSYGGVTYEQYF. For the CDR3, the DNA is TGTGCCAGCAGTTATGGCGGGGTGACCTACGAGCAGTACTTC.

This clonotype occurred many times. The V and J genes are TRBV2 and TRBJ2-5; D ambiguous. Trimming left V 5 bases short and J 4 bases short, with 8 bases between. Germline CDR1 is SNHLY and CDR2 is FYNNEI. The length of the CDR3 is 12 residues. The CDR3 sequence is CASSWSRETQYF. The CDR3 DNA sequence: TGTGCCAGCAGTTGGAGCCGAGAGACCCAGTACTTC.

This clonotype occurred many times. The chain uses TRBV30 and TRBJ1-1; a weak D match, TRBD1 (6 bases). The CDR3 covers 14 residues. Germline CDR1 and CDR2: GTSNPN and SVGIG (reference sequence). The V end lost 2 bases, the J end lost 10 bases, and 20 bases lay between the germline ends. CDR3 coding DNA: TGTGCCTGGAGTCCAGCCGGGACAACGGGGAGAGCTTTCTTT. Its translation: CAWSPAGTTGRAFF.

This clonotype was detected many times. The chain couples TRBV28 to TRBJ2-5; 8 nucleotides line up with TRBD2. Germline assignment: CDR1 MDHEN and CDR2 SYDVKM. The CDR3 covers 16 residues. J lost 5 bases, V lost 5 bases, and 13 bases had no gene match. The CDR3 DNA follows: TGTGCCAGCAGTCCCGGGTTAGCGGGACGAATGGAGACCCAGTACTTC. It codes for CASSPGLAGRMETQYF.